This entry is about one T cell receptor beta chain. Here immunoSEQ multiplex PCR was the method, and the copy in TCRdb shows in-frame clones only, minus some. The sample gives about 160,000 clones, 93% of which show up once; approximately 2% is in the top ten. This record comes from a study of blood T cell repertoires in COVID-19. Across the study: Samples taken during acute and convalescent COVID-19 were collected in the United States, Italy and Spain.

Seattle patients were enrolled during active infection and followed longitudinally. This sequence originates from an older woman with COVID-19, enrolled during active disease. Sequencing input: peripheral blood.

CDR3 DNA: TGTGCCAGCAGCTCTCCGCCCGGGGGGCTGAACACTGAAGCTTTCTTT. Amino acid sequence: CASSSPPGGLNTEAFF. V and J are TRBV7-8 and TRBJ1-1; TRBD1 might be the D (6 bases). This CDR3 contains 16 residues. Germline V CDR1 and CDR2: SGHVS, FQNEAQ. V was cut by 4 bases and J by 0 bases, with 15 bases left in between.